Below, 31 T cell receptor beta chains from the same sample are listed, as sequenced in a study of spatial heterogeneity in lung cancer. Described time point: sample taken at primary tumor resection. For these TCRs, the target antigens are not known. TCRdb analysed the 5' RACE reads with MiXCR anew, one entry per CDR3 protein. The sample includes 5,800 or so distinct CDR3 sequences, 20% to 30% seen only once; the top ten take 23%. Study observations and caveats: Expanded alpha and beta TCR counts within tumors tracked tumor mutation counts.

The sequencing here drew on lung tumor tissue, taken at surgery. These receptors came from a male donor with early-stage non-small cell lung cancer.

The rearrangement links TRBV7-2 to TRBJ2-1, with 12 bases matching TRBD2. CDR3 size: 17 residues. The trim removed 5 bases at V and 7 bases at J, leaving 12 bases unmatched. Germline V gives CDR1 SGHTA, CDR2 FQGNSA. The chain's CDR3 is CASSAAPSGRAGNEQFF. The CDR3 DNA reads TGTGCCAGCAGCGCCGCTCCTAGCGGGAGGGCCGGGAATGAGCAGTTCTTC.

By its share, this clonotype is medium-sized. The chain employs TRBV7-9 and TRBJ2-7; D is perhaps TRBD1 (5 bases). Germline lookup yields CDR1 SEHNR and CDR2 FQNEAQ (reference sequence). Trimming pared 5 bases from V and 0 bases from J, leaving 17 bases between. The CDR3 loop spans 16 amino acids. The CDR3 nucleotides read TGTGCCAGCAGCCTTACAGGCAGTAGTAGCTCCTACGAGCAGTACTTC. Its translation is CASSLTGSSSSYEQYF.

This chain joins TRBV7-3 and TRBJ1-3; D gene uncertain. The ends were cut back, 4 bases at V and 3 bases at J, with 7 bases in the middle. CDR3 length equals 13 residues. Germline-derived CDR1 and CDR2 are SGHTA and FQGTGA. CDR3 coding DNA: TGTGCCAGCAGCTCGGACGTTGGAAACACCATATATTTT. Residues: CASSSDVGNTIYF.

This clonotype has only a few counts. The chain has TRBV7-3 and TRBJ2-2; D is possibly TRBD2 (6 bases). Trimming took 2 bases from V and 2 from J, leaving 15 bases between them. CDR3 length: 17 amino acids. The germline CDR1 and CDR2 sequences are SGHTA and FQGTGA. In DNA, the CDR3 is TGTGCCAGCAGCTTATTGGGCGGGAAAAGAAACACCGGGGAGCTGTTTTTT. It translates to CASSLLGGKRNTGELFF.

In its sample, this clonotype was seen many times. CDR3 in DNA: TGCAGTACCCACCGGGACTCGTACAATGAGCAGTTCTTC. It codes for CSTHRDSYNEQFF. The V and J genes are TRBV20-1 and TRBJ2-1; the D gene is possibly TRBD2 (6 bases). Trimming took off 8 bases at V and 4 bases at J, with 15 bases between the two ends. The CDR3 totals 13 residues. The V gene's germline CDR1 is DFQATT and CDR2 SNEGSKA (reference sequence).

The sample holds a few counts of this clonotype. The rearrangement uses TRBV11-2 and TRBJ2-5; tentative D call: TRBD1 (5 bases). Trimming stripped 5 bases from V and 2 bases from J, with 6 bases between. Germline CDR1 SGHAT, CDR2 FQNNGV. The CDR3 is 12 amino acids. The CDR3 reads CASSQGQETQYF. The CDR3 bases are TGTGCCAGCAGCCAGGGACAAGAGACCCAGTACTTC.

By its share, this clonotype is medium-sized. The chain joins TRBV19 to TRBJ2-1, with 10 bases matching TRBD2. Germline CDR1 LNHDA, CDR2 SQIVND (reference sequence). This CDR3 has 13 residues. V gave up 6 bases and J gave up 7 bases; unmatched junction bases: 3. CDR3 sequence (DNA): TGTGCCAGTAGCCTAGCGGGAGTTAATGAGCAGTTCTTC. Amino acids: CASSLAGVNEQFF.

In its sample, this clonotype ranks as medium-sized. J is TRBJ2-7 and V is TRBV27; a weak D match, TRBD1 (6 bases). Looked up from germline, CDR1 is MNHEY and CDR2 is SMNVEV (reference sequence). The V end was cut by 8 bases, the J end by 0 bases, with 11 bases between. The CDR3 totals 13 residues. CDR3 sequence (DNA): TGTGCCAGCCGAGGGGGAACCTCCTACGAGCAGTACTTC. It translates to CASRGGTSYEQYF.

This clonotype counts as medium-sized. The chain employs TRBV29-1 and TRBJ2-5; D call uncertain. Trimming pared 0 bases from V and 2 bases from J, leaving 13 bases between. CDR1 SQVTM and CDR2 ANQGSEA come from the germline V gene. This CDR3 spans 15 amino acids. DNA of the CDR3: TGCAGCGTTGAAGATCGGGCGGCGACACAAGAGACCCAGTACTTC. Residues: CSVEDRAATQETQYF.

This clonotype was observed at least ten times. In DNA, the CDR3 is TGTGCCACCAGTGATTGGCAGCCGAACACCGGGGAGCTGTTTTTT. Translating gives CATSDWQPNTGELFF. The chain is built from TRBV24-1 and TRBJ2-2; D is uncertain. Germline lookup yields CDR1 KGHDR and CDR2 SFDVKD. V lost 2 bases, J lost 0 bases, and 6 bases lay in between. The CDR3 loop spans 15 amino acids.

This clonotype was observed many times. The CDR3 nucleotides read TGTGCCAGCAGCTCCAGGGGAGATACGCAGTATTTT. Translated, it gives CASSSRGDTQYF. The rearrangement uses TRBV9 and TRBJ2-3, with a weak D call TRBD1 (6 bases). With 4 bases removed from V and 5 bases from J, the gap between germline ends came to 8 bases. This CDR3 is built from 12 residues. Germline values: CDR1 SGDLS, CDR2 YYNGEE.

This clonotype was seen many times. The chain combines TRBV24-1 with TRBJ2-1, with 9 bases fitting TRBD2. The trim removed 5 bases at V and 7 bases at J, leaving 5 bases unmatched. Germline V CDR1 and CDR2: KGHDR, SFDVKD. The length of the CDR3 is 14 residues. Here the CDR3 reads CATSVAGAGNEQFF. The CDR3 DNA follows: TGTGCCACCAGTGTAGCGGGAGCGGGGAATGAGCAGTTCTTC.

The chain has TRBV11-2 and TRBJ2-7; 10 nucleotides line up with TRBD1. The CDR3 has 15 amino acids. Germline loops: CDR1 SGHAT, CDR2 FQNNGV. J was trimmed by 6 bases and V by 4 bases; bases with no gene match: 9. The CDR3, as DNA: TGTGCCAGCAGCTCTCCGGGACAGGGGACCGGCGAGCAGTACTTC. Amino acids: CASSSPGQGTGEQYF. The complete variable domain, with remaining parts taken from reference TRBV11-2 and TRBJ2-7, reads EAGVAQSPRYKIIEKRQSVAFWCNPISGHATLYWYQQILGQGPKLLIQFQNNGVVDDSQLPKDRFSAERLKGVDSTLKIQPAKLEDSAVYLCASSSPGQGTGEQYFGPGTRLTVT.

The V and J genes are TRBV11-2 and TRBJ2-5; unclear D gene. The CDR3 is 14 residues long. Germline V gene lookup returns CDR1 SGHAT and CDR2 FQNNGV. V lost 3 bases to trimming and J lost 4 bases, with 12 bases between them. CDR3 DNA sequence: TGTGCCAGCAGCTTCTCCACCTCTCGAGAGACCCAGTACTTC. Its protein is CASSFSTSRETQYF.

This clonotype was seen a handful of times. V usage is TRBV5-4 and J usage is TRBJ2-3; maybe TRBD1 (6 bases). There are 13 residues in the CDR3. CDR1 and CDR2 (germline): SGHNT, YYREEE (reference sequence). V was cut by 2 bases and J by 4 bases, with 8 bases left in between. CDR3 coding DNA: TGTGCCAGCAGCTTACAGGGAGCAGATACGCAGTATTTT. Amino acid sequence: CASSLQGADTQYF. The whole variable domain, filled in from reference TRBV5-4 and TRBJ2-3, reads ETGVTQSPTHLIKTRGQQVTLRCSSQSGHNTVSWYQQALGQGPQFIFQYYREEENGRGNFPPRFSGLQFPNYSSELNVNALELDDSALYLCASSLQGADTQYFGPGTRLTVL.

Relative to its sample, this clonotype is medium-sized. The CDR3 is CSAQARYNEQFF. The CDR3, as DNA: TGCAGTGCACAGGCGCGGTACAATGAGCAGTTCTTC. This chain joins TRBV20-1 and TRBJ2-1; D might be TRBD1 (5 bases). V was cut by 6 bases and J by 4 bases, with 10 bases left in between. Germline lookup yields CDR1 DFQATT and CDR2 SNEGSKA (reference sequence). This CDR3 has 12 amino acids.

The chain recombines TRBV15 with TRBJ2-2, with D unresolved. With 3 bases removed from V and 7 bases from J, the gap between germline ends came to 6 bases. From germline, CDR1 is LNHNV and CDR2 YYDKDF (reference sequence). The CDR3 consists of 12 residues. CDR3 residues: CATSSPLGELFF. The DNA for the CDR3 is TGTGCCACCAGCAGCCCCCTCGGGGAGCTGTTTTTT.

About this clonotype itself: Sequence at one end of the junction differs from germline and may be a read error. The genes are TRBV9 and TRBJ2-7; TRBD2 might be the D (5 bases). The CDR3 covers 14 residues. Germline values: CDR1 SGDLS, CDR2 YYNGEE. The CDR3, as DNA: TGTGCCACCAGCGTACACAAGGACTTTTACGAGCAGTACTTC. Encoded protein: CATSVHKDFYEQYF.

This sequence joins TRBV20-1 and TRBJ2-3; 7 nucleotides agree with TRBD2. The CDR3 is 13 amino acids. Unmatched junction bases numbered 3, after V lost 2 bases and J lost 4 bases. In germline, CDR1 is DFQATT, CDR2 SNEGSKA (reference sequence). CDR3 region: CSARLAAPDTQYF. In nucleotides, the CDR3 is TGCAGTGCTAGACTAGCGGCGCCAGATACGCAGTATTTT.

The table lists this clonotype with a few counts. This chain connects TRBV14 to TRBJ1-2; D not resolved. This CDR3 comprises 14 residues. The germline V gene encodes CDR1 SGHDN and CDR2 FVKESK. Trimming stripped 0 bases from V and 5 bases from J, with 10 bases between. CDR3 region: CASSQDWGMYGYTF. The CDR3 region has the DNA TGTGCCAGCAGCCAAGATTGGGGAATGTATGGCTACACCTTC.

This chain joins TRBV5-5 and TRBJ1-1, with unresolved D. V lost 1 base, J lost 1 base, and 5 bases lay in between. This CDR3 is 13 amino acids long. Germline loops: CDR1 SGHKS, CDR2 YYEKEE (reference sequence). The CDR3: CASSLRENTEAFF. The CDR3 DNA reads as TGTGCCAGCAGCTTGAGAGAGAACACTGAAGCTTTCTTT.

The rearrangement uses TRBV12-3 or TRBV12-4 and TRBJ2-7; D perhaps matches TRBD2 (6 bases). V was shortened by 3 bases and J by 2 bases, with 14 bases between the two germline ends. The CDR3 consists of 15 residues. This CDR3 reads CASSLGSGRTYEQYF. The CDR3 DNA reads TGTGCCAGCAGTTTGGGAAGCGGGCGGACCTACGAGCAGTACTTC.

The V gene is TRBV10-1, the J gene TRBJ2-3, with D hard to call. V lost 3 bases and J lost 3, with 13 bases in between. The CDR3 contains 15 residues. Germline assignment: CDR1 WNHNN and CDR2 SYGVQD (reference sequence). CDR3 region: CASSDGPAATDTQYF. The CDR3 DNA reads TGCGCCAGCAGTGATGGTCCCGCCGCTACAGATACGCAGTATTTT.

V is TRBV4-1 and J is TRBJ2-1; D unresolved. The CDR3 is 15 amino acids. Germline assignment: CDR1 MGHRA and CDR2 YSYEKL. V was cut by 4 bases and J by 4 bases, with 14 bases left in between. CDR3 bases: TGCGCCAGCAGCCTCCCCTCCGGCAGGTACAATGAGCAGTTCTTC. It is translated as CASSLPSGRYNEQFF.

The chain employs TRBV7-9 and TRBJ2-7, with 10 bases fitting TRBD1. J was trimmed by 7 bases and V by 2 bases; bases with no gene match: 11. The germline CDR1 and CDR2 sequences are SEHNR and FQNEAQ (reference sequence). The CDR3 covers 16 residues. The CDR3 spells CASSLLAGTGVGEQYF. Written as DNA, the CDR3 is TGTGCCAGCAGCTTACTAGCCGGGACAGGGGTAGGAGAGCAGTACTTC.

The chain couples TRBV12-3 or TRBV12-4 to TRBJ2-1; the match to TRBD2 covers 10 bases. The V gene end was trimmed by 6 bases and the J gene end by 6 bases; junction bases not matched to a gene: 11. The CDR3 runs 16 residues. The CDR3 region is CASRSRLAGLGNEQFF. The DNA of the CDR3 is TGTGCCAGCAGGTCTCGACTAGCGGGCCTCGGCAATGAGCAGTTCTTC.

In this sample, this clonotype is medium-sized. The chain links TRBV7-2 to TRBJ1-1; D remains ambiguous. The CDR3 extends over 12 amino acids. Germline CDR1 and CDR2: SGHTA and FQGNSA. V lost 8 bases and J lost 3, with 10 bases in between. The CDR3: CASGDPYTEAFF. CDR3 sequence (DNA): TGTGCCAGCGGGGATCCCTACACTGAAGCTTTCTTT. Filled out from reference TRBV7-2 and TRBJ1-1, the complete variable domain reads GAGVSQSPSNKVTEKGKDVELRCDPISGHTALYWYRQSLGQGLEFLIYFQGNSAPDKSGLPSDRFSAERTGGSVSTLTIQRTQQEDSAVYLCASGDPYTEAFFGQGTRLTVV.

This clonotype qualifies as medium-sized. The rearrangement uses TRBV28 and TRBJ2-4, with D maybe TRBD1 (5 bases). Germline loops: CDR1 MDHEN, CDR2 SYDVKM. V was pared by 4 bases and J by 0 bases, with 13 bases between. The CDR3 is made up of 16 amino acids. The CDR3 region is CASSYLATAAKNIQYF. As DNA, the CDR3 is TGTGCCAGCAGTTACCTCGCGACAGCAGCCAAAAACATTCAGTACTTC. The complete variable domain, with remaining parts taken from reference TRBV28 and TRBJ2-4, reads DVKVTQSSRYLVKRTGEKVFLECVQDMDHENMFWYRQDPGLGLRLIYFSYDVKMKEKGDIPEGYSVSREKKERFSLILESASTNQTSMYLCASSYLATAAKNIQYFGAGTRLSVL.

This clonotype is medium-sized in the sample. The chain joins TRBV18 to TRBJ2-7, with D hard to call. CDR3 length: 18 residues. Deletions cut 1 base from V and 4 bases from J, with 23 bases between. CDR1 is KGHSH and CDR2 is LQKENI in the germline V gene. The CDR3 DNA sequence: TGTGCCAGCTCACCACTACCTCTGGTTCCCCCGGGCCTATACGAGCAGTACTTC. Its translation: CASSPLPLVPPGLYEQYF.

Written as DNA, the CDR3 is TGTGCCACCAGTGATTCTAGCGGGCGAGCCTACAATGAGCAGTTCTTC. It encodes CATSDSSGRAYNEQFF. This chain joins TRBV24-1 and TRBJ2-1; 8 nucleotides match TRBD2. CDR1 KGHDR and CDR2 SFDVKD come from the germline V gene. V was clipped by 2 bases and J by 2 bases; unmatched bases: 4. The CDR3 extends over 16 amino acids.

This clonotype was observed a handful of times. This sequence joins TRBV5-1 and TRBJ2-7; 9 nucleotides align to TRBD1. The junction had 7 bases not matched to a gene; V was cut back by 4 bases and J by 5 bases. The CDR3 loop spans 14 amino acids. Germline V lookup: CDR1 SGHRS, CDR2 YFSETQ. CDR3 protein: CASSPGQGFDEQYF. As DNA, the CDR3 is TGCGCCAGCAGCCCGGGACAGGGTTTCGACGAGCAGTACTTC. Full variable domain (rest looked up from reference TRBV5-1 and TRBJ2-7): KAGVTQTPRYLIKTRGQQVTLSCSPISGHRSVSWYQQTPGQGLQFLFEYFSETQRNKGNFPGRFSGRQFSNSRSEMNVSTLELGDSALYLCASSPGQGFDEQYFGPGTRLTVT.